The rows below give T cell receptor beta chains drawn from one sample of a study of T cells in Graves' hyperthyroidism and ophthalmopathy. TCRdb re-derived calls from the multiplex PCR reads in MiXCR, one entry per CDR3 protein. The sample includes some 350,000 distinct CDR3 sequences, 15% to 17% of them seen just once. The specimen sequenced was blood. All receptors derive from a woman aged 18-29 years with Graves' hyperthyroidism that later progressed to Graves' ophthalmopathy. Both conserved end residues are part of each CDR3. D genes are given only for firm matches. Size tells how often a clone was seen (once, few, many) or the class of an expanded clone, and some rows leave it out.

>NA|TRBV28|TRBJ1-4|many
TGTGCCAGCAGGACGGGGGACCTCCTGTTTTTT
CASRTGDLLFF
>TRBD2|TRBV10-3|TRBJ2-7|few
TGTGCCATCAGTGTAACTAGCGGGAGGGCCCCCTTCGAGCAGTACTTC
CAISVTSGRAPFEQYF
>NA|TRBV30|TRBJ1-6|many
TGTGCCTGGAAGAGGCAGATTAATTCACCCCTCCACTTT
CAWKRQINSPLHF
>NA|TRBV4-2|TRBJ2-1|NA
TGTGCCAGCAGCCAAGTGGATCCCATCAATGAGCAGTTCTTC
CASSQVDPINEQFF
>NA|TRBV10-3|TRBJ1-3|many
TGTGCCATCAGTGATGACCTCGTTGTGGGCACCATATATTTT
CAISDDLVVGTIYF
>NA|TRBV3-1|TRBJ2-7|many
TGTGCCAGCAGCCAAGTGGCAGGGAAATGGTACGAGCAGTACTTC
CASSQVAGKWYEQYF
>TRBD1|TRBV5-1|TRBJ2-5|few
TGCGCCAGCAGCTTGTCCGTCCGGACAGGGGCTTCCCAAGAGACCCAGTACTTC
CASSLSVRTGASQETQYF
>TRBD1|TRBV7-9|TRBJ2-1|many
TGTGCCAGCAGCTTAAGGACAGGGTCTTACAATGAGCAGTTCTTC
CASSLRTGSYNEQFF
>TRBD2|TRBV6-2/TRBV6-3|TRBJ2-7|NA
TGTGCCAGCAGAGAACTAGCGGGAGGGTTTTACGAGCAGTACTTC
CASRELAGGFYEQYF
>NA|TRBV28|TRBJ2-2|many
TGTGCCAGCAGTTTTGCGAACACCGGGGAGCTGTTTTTT
CASSFANTGELFF
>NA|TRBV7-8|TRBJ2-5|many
TGTGCCAGCAGCACCACGACAAGGGCCATTGGGGAGACCCAGTACTTC
CASSTTTRAIGETQYF